This T cell receptor (beta chain) is drawn from a study of T cell responses to AZD1222 COVID-19 vaccine. Findings of the study overall: A reported finding is that nearly half of spike-specific TCRs target unmutated variant regions. Mostly white British, mostly female donors; authors suggested clonal diversity may be underestimated. Increased Spike-specific TCR breadth and depth were observed after two AZD1222 doses. Vaccine-associated CD4 TCRs spanned spike, dominant at 160-218 and 743-854.

Generated by immunoSEQ multiplex PCR, the TCRdb table keeps only in-frame clones and is missing some. In the table there are roughly 120,000 clones, around 90% of which are singletons. This clone came up once. Antigen: not known. Germline V lookup: CDR1 SQVTM, CDR2 ANQGSEA. The CDR3 covers 13 residues. V was cut by 6 bases and J by 5 bases, with 17 bases left in between. The chain has TRBV29-1 and TRBJ2-7, with D possibly matching TRBD2 (7 bases). The sequencing here drew on peripheral blood, taken 28 days after the second dose of the MenACWY control vaccine. This TCR derives from an adult who received the MenACWY meningococcal vaccine as a control. CDR3 in amino acids: CSVEGGDGDEQYF. CDR3 DNA: TGCAGCGTCGAGGGGGGGGATGGTGACGAGCAGTACTTC.